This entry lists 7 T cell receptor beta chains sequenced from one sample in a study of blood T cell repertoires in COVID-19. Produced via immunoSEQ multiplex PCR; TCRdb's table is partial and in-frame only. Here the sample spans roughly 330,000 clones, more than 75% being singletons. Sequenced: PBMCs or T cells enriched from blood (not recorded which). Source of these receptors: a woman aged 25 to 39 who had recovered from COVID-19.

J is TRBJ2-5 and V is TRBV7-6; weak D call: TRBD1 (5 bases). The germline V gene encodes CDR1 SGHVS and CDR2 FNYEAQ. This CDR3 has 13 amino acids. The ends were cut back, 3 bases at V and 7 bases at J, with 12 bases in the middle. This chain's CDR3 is CASSFQGYGTQYF. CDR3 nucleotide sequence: TGTGCCAGCAGCTTCCAGGGTTATGGGACCCAGTACTTC.

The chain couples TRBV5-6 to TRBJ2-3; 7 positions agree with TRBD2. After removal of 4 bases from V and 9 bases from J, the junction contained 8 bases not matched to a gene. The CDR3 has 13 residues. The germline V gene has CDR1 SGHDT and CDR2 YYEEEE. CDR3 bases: TGTGCCAGCAGCCCGCCTAGCGGACCAACGCAGTATTTT. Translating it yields CASSPPSGPTQYF.

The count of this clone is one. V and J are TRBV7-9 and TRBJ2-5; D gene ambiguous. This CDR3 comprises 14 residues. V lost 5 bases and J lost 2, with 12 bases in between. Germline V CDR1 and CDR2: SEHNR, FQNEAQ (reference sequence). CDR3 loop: CASSPPWQQETQYF. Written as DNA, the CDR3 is TGTGCCAGCAGCCCCCCGTGGCAGCAAGAGACCCAGTACTTC.

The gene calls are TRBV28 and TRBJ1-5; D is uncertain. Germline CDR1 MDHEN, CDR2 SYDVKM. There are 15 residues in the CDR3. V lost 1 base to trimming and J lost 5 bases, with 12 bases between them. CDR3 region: CASSLLAGGHQPQHF. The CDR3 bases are TGTGCCAGCAGTTTATTGGCAGGCGGGCATCAGCCCCAGCATTTT.

The CDR3 coding sequence is TGTGCCAGCAGTCGACAGGGGGGTGGCTACAATGAGCAGTTCTTC. Translated: CASSRQGGGYNEQFF. J is TRBJ2-1 and V is TRBV7-3; 9 positions match TRBD1. V lost 6 bases, J lost 3 bases, and 6 bases stayed unmatched. The germline CDR1 and CDR2 sequences are SGHTA and FQGTGA. The CDR3 length is 15 residues.

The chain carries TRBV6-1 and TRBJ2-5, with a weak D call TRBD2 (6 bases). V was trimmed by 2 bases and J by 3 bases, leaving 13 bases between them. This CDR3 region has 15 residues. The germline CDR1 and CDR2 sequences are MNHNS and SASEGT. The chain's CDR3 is CASSETTTGEETQYF. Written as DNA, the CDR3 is TGTGCCAGCAGTGAAACGACCACGGGGGAAGAGACCCAGTACTTC.

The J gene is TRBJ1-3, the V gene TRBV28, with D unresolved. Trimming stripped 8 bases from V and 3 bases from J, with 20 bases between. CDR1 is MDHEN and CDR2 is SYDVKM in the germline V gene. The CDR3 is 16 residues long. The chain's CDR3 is CASALPSVRLGNTIYF. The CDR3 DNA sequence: TGTGCCAGCGCGTTACCAAGTGTCAGGCTTGGAAACACCATATATTTT.